These 18 T cell receptor beta chains were sequenced from one sample in a study of beta chain features in type 1 diabetes. Investigators reverse transcribed all isolated RNA, so they sequenced expressed TCRB transcripts. Assay: immunoSEQ multiplex PCR; the TCRdb copy retains only in-frame clones and omits some. The repertoire holds about 210,000 clones, with approximately 11% as singletons. The sequenced material came from central memory CD4+ T cells from blood. The receptor set was obtained from a man between 18 and 29 years old in good health.

This clone showed up many times. The germline gene is not matched at one end of the junction; a read error may be the cause. This chain links TRBV7-2 with TRBJ2-1; D perhaps matches TRBD1 (6 bases). The germline V gene encodes CDR1 SGHTA and CDR2 FQGNSA. The CDR3 runs to 13 residues. The CDR3 loop reads CASSPGIGTGWVF. As DNA, the CDR3 is TGTGCCAGCAGCCCCGGCATCGGTACAGGGTGGGTCTTC. Full variable domain (outside the CDR3, taken from reference TRBV7-2 and TRBJ2-1): GAGVSQSPSNKVTEKGKDVELRCDPISGHTALYWYRQSLGQGLEFLIYFQGNSAPDKSGLPSDRFSAERTGGSVSTLTIQRTQQEDSAVYLCASSPGIGTGWVFGPGTRLTVL.

The sample holds a few counts of this clone. V usage is TRBV18 and J usage is TRBJ2-3; D call uncertain. The CDR3 sequence is 13 residues long. Deletions cut 6 bases from V and 0 bases from J, with 7 bases between. Germline assignment: CDR1 KGHSH and CDR2 LQKENI. This CDR3 is CASSLSSTDTQYF. The CDR3 region has the DNA TGTGCCAGCTCTCTGTCAAGCACAGATACGCAGTATTTT.

The chain employs TRBV9 and TRBJ1-1; D uncertain. Germline assignment: CDR1 SGDLS and CDR2 YYNGEE. This CDR3 has 13 residues. The V and J ends lost 0 bases and 4 bases respectively, with 7 bases between them. Here the CDR3 DNA reads TGTGCCAGCAGCGTAGTTGGTAGCACTGAAGCTTTCTTT. This codes for CASSVVGSTEAFF.

The V call is TRBV5-1, the J call TRBJ2-7, with a tentative D call TRBD2 (6 bases). This CDR3 comprises 15 residues. V was shortened by 4 bases and J by 2 bases, with 16 bases between the two germline ends. CDR1 is SGHRS and CDR2 is YFSETQ in the germline V gene. CDR3 DNA: TGCGCCAGCAGCCTGGACTATACTGGACCCTACGAGCAGTACTTC. Amino acid sequence: CASSLDYTGPYEQYF.

This clone was observed a few times. The rearrangement uses TRBV30 and TRBJ2-4; 10 bases match TRBD1. The V gene's germline CDR1 is GTSNPN and CDR2 SVGIG (reference sequence). The CDR3 is 15 amino acids. With 6 bases clipped from V and 0 bases from J, the junction kept 5 bases outside the gene matches. CDR3 nucleotide sequence: TGTGCCTGCCGGGACAGGGGCCTAGCCAAAAACATTCAGTACTTC. This codes for CACRDRGLAKNIQYF.

This chain joins TRBV11-3 and TRBJ2-1; D is unresolved. Germline assignment: CDR1 SGHNT and CDR2 YENEEA. CDR3 length: 15 amino acids. Trimming shortened V by 8 bases and J by 1 base, and 15 bases separated the two germline ends. The CDR3 nucleotides are TGTGCCAGCGGAGTTGTGGCGCTGTCCTACAATGAGCAGTTCTTC. Encoded protein: CASGVVALSYNEQFF.

In its sample, this clone was seen a few times. Just one base apart from a much larger clone, this may be a read error. Distinct nucleotide sequences in the sample also encode this CDR3. V is TRBV11-2 and J is TRBJ2-2, with no clear D. CDR1 and CDR2 from the germline V gene are SGHAT and FQNNGV. V was shortened by 5 bases and J by 1 base, with 8 bases between the two germline ends. The CDR3 has 14 amino acids. The CDR3 DNA follows: TGTGCCAGCAGCCTAAACAGGAACACCGGGGAGCTGTTTTTT. Translation gives CASSLNRNTGELFF.

V is TRBV19 and J is TRBJ2-1; unclear D gene. Germline CDR1 LNHDA, CDR2 SQIVND (reference sequence). V was trimmed by 3 bases and J by 7 bases, leaving 22 bases between them. The length of the CDR3 is 17 residues. The CDR3 region has the DNA TGTGCCAGTAGTATCCCCGCTTGGGCAAAGCAGGAGAATGAGCAGTTCTTC. Translating it yields CASSIPAWAKQENEQFF.

The V gene is TRBV30, the J gene TRBJ2-3, with D unresolved. V was cut by 2 bases and J by 2 bases, with 11 bases left in between. The CDR3 is 14 residues long. The germline V gene has CDR1 GTSNPN and CDR2 SVGIG (reference sequence). The CDR3 protein is CAWSPPPHTDTQYF. For the CDR3, the DNA is TGTGCCTGGAGTCCTCCCCCCCACACAGATACGCAGTATTTT.

In DNA, the CDR3 is TGCAGCGTTGGTTCGTATAATCAGCCCCAGCATTTT. Residues: CSVGSYNQPQHF. The gene calls are TRBV29-1 and TRBJ1-5; no clear D. V lost 4 bases, J lost 4 bases, and 8 bases lay in between. The CDR3 length is 12 residues. CDR1 is SQVTM and CDR2 is ANQGSEA in the germline V gene.

The sample holds a few counts of this clone. The chain links TRBV2 to TRBJ2-3, with D unresolved. The CDR3 is made up of 11 amino acids. Looked up from germline, CDR1 is SNHLY and CDR2 is FYNNEI. Trimming cost V 7 bases and J 6 bases, with 8 bases left between them. The CDR3 loop reads CASTLRDTQYF. The CDR3 DNA sequence: TGTGCCAGCACCCTTAGGGATACGCAGTATTTT.

This clone was detected a few times. This sequence joins TRBV5-4 and TRBJ2-1, with 9 positions matching TRBD2. With 2 bases clipped from V and 3 bases from J, the junction kept 3 bases outside the gene matches. Per germline, CDR1 SGHNT and CDR2 YYREEE (reference sequence). This CDR3 has 15 residues. Here the CDR3 reads CASSFLTSGYNEQFF. Here the CDR3 DNA reads TGTGCCAGCAGCTTCTTGACTAGCGGCTACAATGAGCAGTTCTTC.

This clone was counted between two and nine times. The chain is built from TRBV7-6 and TRBJ1-2, with D maybe TRBD1 (5 bases). The ends were cut back, 2 bases at V and 4 bases at J, with 20 bases in the middle. This CDR3 region has 17 residues. Germline lookup yields CDR1 SGHVS and CDR2 FNYEAQ. The DNA of the CDR3 is TGTGCCAGCAGCTTACTCCCCCTGGGGGTGGCCCTCTATGGCTACACCTTC. Translated: CASSLLPLGVALYGYTF.

The gene calls are TRBV7-8 and TRBJ1-2, with 8 bases identical to TRBD1. The CDR3 length is 12 residues. Germline V CDR1 and CDR2: SGHVS, FQNEAQ. After removal of 3 bases from V and 8 bases from J, the junction contained 2 bases not matched to a gene. CDR3 nucleotide sequence: TGTGCCAGCAGCTTCCGGGACAGGGGCTACACCTTC. Residues: CASSFRDRGYTF.

The table lists this clone with a few counts. The chain couples TRBV5-1 to TRBJ2-6; D remains unclear. V lost 4 bases, J lost 0 bases, and 5 bases lay in between. The CDR3 extends over 14 amino acids. Germline V lookup: CDR1 SGHRS, CDR2 YFSETQ. Written as DNA, the CDR3 is TGCGCCAGCAGCCCTGACTCTGGGGCCAACGTCCTGACTTTC. Protein product: CASSPDSGANVLTF. Based on the CDR3 plus reference TRBV5-1 and TRBJ2-6, the full variable domain is KAGVTQTPRYLIKTRGQQVTLSCSPISGHRSVSWYQQTPGQGLQFLFEYFSETQRNKGNFPGRFSGRQFSNSRSEMNVSTLELGDSALYLCASSPDSGANVLTFGAGSRLTVL.

This clone turned up a few times. The rearrangement links TRBV29-1 to TRBJ2-5; TRBD1 aligns across 9 bases. The tail of the sequence fits TRBJ2-7 better, so the J call may be wrong. The CDR3 totals 13 residues. CDR1 and CDR2 from the germline V gene are SQVTM and ANQGSEA. The CDR3 nucleotides read TGCAGCGTTGAAAGGGACAGGGAGAACGAGCAGTACTTC. It specifies CSVERDRENEQYF.

The gene calls are TRBV28 and TRBJ1-1, with TRBD1 as a possible D gene (5 bases). Trimming pared 3 bases from V and 3 bases from J, leaving 14 bases between. The CDR3 contains 15 residues. Germline V gene sequence: CDR1 MDHEN, CDR2 SYDVKM. The chain's CDR3 is CASSLGPGRDTEAFF. DNA of the CDR3: TGTGCCAGCAGTTTGGGTCCGGGACGGGACACTGAAGCTTTCTTT.

The chain links TRBV7-9 to TRBJ1-3; 7 positions agree with TRBD1. Germline CDR1 SEHNR, CDR2 FQNEAQ (reference sequence). The V and J ends lost 3 bases and 8 bases, in that order; junction bases with no gene match: 7. The CDR3 covers 14 residues. CDR3 sequence reads: CASSFLQGRHTIYF. The CDR3 DNA follows: TGTGCCAGCAGCTTCTTACAGGGGAGGCACACCATATATTTT.